A selection of T cell receptor beta chains follows, all from one sample in a study of blood T cell repertoires in COVID-19. Clones were sequenced by immunoSEQ multiplex PCR, and TCRdb holds only the in-frame ones, with some missing. The repertoire holds about 140,000 clones, 88% seen once, with about 1.6% in the top ten. Material: peripheral blood. These receptors were taken from an older woman with acute or convalescent COVID-19. Each CDR3 is given with its conserved first and last residue. The D gene is left open where the match is weak. Part of the rows lack a size; the others show once, few, many or a class for expanded clones.

CDR3 protein,CDR3 DNA,clone size,D gene,J gene,V gene
CASRPTGSVYEQYF,TGTGCCAGCAGGCCGACAGGGTCAGTCTACGAGCAGTACTTC,NA,TRBD1,TRBJ2-7,TRBV3-1/TRBV3-2
CASSSSYTQYF,TGTGCCAGCAGCTCCAGTTATACGCAGTATTTT,NA,NA,TRBJ2-3,TRBV9
CASSHLGQTEAFF,TGTGCCAGCAGCCATCTAGGACAGACTGAAGCTTTCTTT,NA,NA,TRBJ1-1,TRBV3-1/TRBV3-2
CAISDNVAGGPVNEQFF,TGTGCCATCAGTGATAATGTAGCGGGGGGGCCCGTAAATGAGCAGTTCTTC,NA,TRBD2,TRBJ2-1,TRBV10-3
CASSPSPTNEQYF,TGTGCCAGCAGCCCCTCTCCTACGAACGAGCAGTACTTC,NA,NA,TRBJ2-7,TRBV5-5
CALKRGPGGNTIYF,TGTGCCCTGAAGCGGGGCCCGGGCGGAAACACCATATATTTT,NA,NA,TRBJ1-3,TRBV30
CASSPGGGSHYNSPLHF,TGTGCCAGCAGCCCCGGCGGGGGCAGTCATTATAATTCACCCCTCCACTTT,NA,NA,TRBJ1-6,TRBV5-4
CASSLAYSSYEQYF,TGTGCCAGCAGCTTAGCTTACAGTTCCTACGAGCAGTACTTC,NA,NA,TRBJ2-7,TRBV13
CASSEAGQGAPGAFF,TGTGCCAGCAGTGAAGCGGGACAGGGGGCGCCTGGAGCTTTCTTT,NA,TRBD1,TRBJ1-1,TRBV6-1
CASSQDRDKYQETQYF,TGTGCCAGCAGCCAAGATCGGGACAAATACCAAGAGACCCAGTACTTC,NA,NA,TRBJ2-5,TRBV4-2
CASMGGGAFWSPLHF,TGTGCCTCAATGGGGGGGGGAGCTTTTTGGTCACCCCTCCACTTT,NA,NA,TRBJ1-6,TRBV6-5
CASSRTGVGNQPQHF,TGCGCCAGCAGCAGGACAGGGGTCGGCAATCAGCCCCAGCATTTT,NA,TRBD1,TRBJ1-5,TRBV5-1
CASSPGQGTPPDSGANVLTF,TGTGCCAGCAGTCCCGGACAGGGGACGCCTCCGGACTCTGGGGCCAACGTCCTGACTTTC,NA,TRBD1,TRBJ2-6,TRBV28
CASSHRTSGVPGGYTF,TGTGCCAGCAGCCACAGGACGTCGGGGGTCCCCGGTGGCTACACCTTC,NA,NA,TRBJ1-2,TRBV7-2
CASSKGLARETQYF,TGTGCCAGCAGCAAGGGACTAGCTCGGGAGACCCAGTACTTC,NA,TRBD2,TRBJ2-5,TRBV7-3
CASSVPGSTEAFF,TGTGCCAGCAGCGTCCCCGGGAGCACTGAAGCTTTCTTT,NA,NA,TRBJ1-1,TRBV11-3
CASTPSGSGGGGTQYF,TGCGCCAGCACCCCGTCAGGGAGCGGGGGAGGGGGGACCCAGTACTTC,NA,TRBD2,TRBJ2-5,TRBV4-1
CASSRAGSSNQPQHF,TGTGCCAGTAGTCGGGCAGGGTCGAGCAATCAGCCCCAGCATTTT,NA,NA,TRBJ1-5,TRBV19
CASSVGEGYGYTF,TGTGCCAGCAGCGTAGGAGAGGGCTATGGCTACACCTTC,NA,NA,TRBJ1-2,TRBV9
CAWSRLAFGNNEQFF,TGTGCCTGGAGTCGCCTAGCGTTCGGTAACAATGAGCAGTTCTTC,NA,NA,TRBJ2-1,TRBV30
CASSVDPLAGTDTQYF,TGTGCCAGCAGCGTAGACCCTCTAGCGGGGACAGATACGCAGTATTTT,NA,TRBD2,TRBJ2-3,TRBV9
CASSSTGRGTGELFF,TGCGCCAGCAGCTCTACAGGGCGTGGTACCGGGGAGCTGTTTTTT,NA,NA,TRBJ2-2,TRBV5-1
CASNAGASYNEQFF,TGTGCCAGCAATGCGGGGGCTTCTTACAATGAGCAGTTCTTC,NA,NA,TRBJ2-1,TRBV2
CASSRGQANEAFF,TGTGCCAGTAGTCGGGGACAGGCCAACGAAGCTTTCTTT,NA,TRBD1,TRBJ1-1,TRBV19
CASSLRGDRGRLYEQYF,TGTGCCAGCAGCTTGCGTGGGGACAGGGGGCGCCTCTACGAGCAGTACTTC,once,TRBD1,TRBJ2-7,TRBV5-6
CASSTAGQGPYGYTF,TGTGCCAGCAGTACCGCTGGACAGGGCCCGTATGGCTACACCTTC,NA,TRBD1,TRBJ1-2,TRBV6-4
CASSLLEPRGPEKLFF,TGTGCCAGCAGCTTACTTGAGCCCCGTGGGCCTGAAAAACTGTTTTTT,NA,NA,TRBJ1-4,TRBV5-7
CAISGQAGHNEQFF,TGTGCCATCAGTGGTCAGGCGGGACACAATGAGCAGTTCTTC,NA,NA,TRBJ2-1,TRBV10-3
CASSFAFANTGELFF,TGTGCCAGCAGTTTTGCGTTCGCGAACACCGGGGAGCTGTTTTTT,NA,NA,TRBJ2-2,TRBV27
CASSTGLEQPQHF,TGTGCCAGTAGTACAGGGTTGGAGCAGCCCCAGCATTTT,few,NA,TRBJ1-5,TRBV19
CASSHGGETQYF,TGTGCCAGTAGTCATGGGGGGGAGACCCAGTACTTC,NA,NA,TRBJ2-5,TRBV19
CASSSGLYNEQFF,TGTGCCAGCAGCTCGGGACTTTACAATGAGCAGTTCTTC,NA,NA,TRBJ2-1,TRBV7-3
CASSLDRGNSPLHF,TGCGCCAGCAGCTTGGACAGGGGAAACTCACCCCTCCACTTT,NA,TRBD1,TRBJ1-6,TRBV5-1
CASSHSGGVYNEQFF,TGTGCCAGCAGTCATAGCGGGGGGGTATACAATGAGCAGTTCTTC,NA,TRBD2,TRBJ2-1,TRBV7-9
CASSLDRGTSPSTDTQYF,TGCGCCAGCAGCTTGGACAGGGGAACTAGCCCGAGCACAGATACGCAGTATTTT,NA,NA,TRBJ2-3,TRBV5-1
CASSYRGYAEKLFF,TGTGCCAGCAGTTATAGGGGATACGCTGAAAAACTGTTTTTT,NA,NA,TRBJ1-4,TRBV27